This passage covers 15 T cell receptor beta chains from one sample sequenced in a study of CD4+ T cells in melanoma. Using immunoSEQ multiplex PCR, the repertoire was profiled, and TCRdb retains in-frame clones only, with some absent. This sample has around 55,000 clones, with about 70% found just once. Material for sequencing was tumor tissue. Source of these receptors: a human donor with melanoma.

The sample holds many counts of this clone. This sequence joins TRBV30 and TRBJ2-7; 7 nucleotides agree with TRBD1. The CDR3 is 11 amino acids. Germline trimming cut 8 bases from V and 6 bases from J; bases unmatched to any gene: 7. Germline V gives CDR1 GTSNPN, CDR2 SVGIG (reference sequence). The CDR3 here is CAVQGSGEQYF. The CDR3 DNA sequence: TGTGCCGTACAGGGGTCGGGCGAGCAGTACTTC.

The chain links TRBV7-9 to TRBJ2-6, with 12 nucleotides matching TRBD1. Germline-derived CDR1 and CDR2 are SEHNR and FQNEAQ (reference sequence). Unmatched junction bases numbered 5, after V lost 5 bases and J lost 3 bases. This CDR3 has 17 residues. The CDR3 bases are TGTGCCAGCAGCCCTGGGACAGGGGGCTTTGGGGCCAACGTCCTGACTTTC. Protein product: CASSPGTGGFGANVLTF.

This clone occurred a few times. V and J are TRBV19 and TRBJ2-6; D not resolved. CDR1 and CDR2 from the germline V gene are LNHDA and SQIVND (reference sequence). Trimming took off 1 base at V and 2 bases at J, with 9 bases between the two ends. The CDR3 spans 16 residues. CDR3 coding DNA: TGTGCCAGTAGTATAGTAGTGGGGACTGGGGCCAACGTCCTGACTTTC. This sequence encodes CASSIVVGTGANVLTF.

The V and J genes are TRBV5-6 and TRBJ1-3, with D perhaps TRBD1 (6 bases). This CDR3 is 15 amino acids long. Germline assignment: CDR1 SGHDT and CDR2 YYEEEE. Trimming removed 3 bases at V and 0 bases at J, with 10 bases between. The CDR3 nucleotides read TGTGCCAGCAGCTCCACAGGGACCTCTGGAAACACCATATATTTT. Protein: CASSSTGTSGNTIYF.

This chain links TRBV5-1 with TRBJ1-3, with D maybe TRBD1 (6 bases). The germline V and J ends were trimmed by 0 bases and 6 bases, with 16 bases remaining between them. CDR1 is SGHRS, CDR2 YFSETQ, per germline. There are 16 residues in the CDR3. The CDR3 protein is CASSLAGALVENTIYF. CDR3 in DNA: TGCGCCAGCAGCTTGGCAGGGGCCCTCGTTGAAAACACCATATATTTT. The full variable domain, its missing parts supplied by reference TRBV5-1 and TRBJ1-3, is KAGVTQTPRYLIKTRGQQVTLSCSPISGHRSVSWYQQTPGQGLQFLFEYFSETQRNKGNFPGRFSGRQFSNSRSEMNVSTLELGDSALYLCASSLAGALVENTIYFGEGSWLTVV.

The chain couples TRBV5-4 to TRBJ2-3, with D perhaps TRBD1 (5 bases). V shed 2 bases and J shed 5 bases, with 15 bases lying between them. CDR1 is SGHNT, CDR2 YYREEE, per germline (reference sequence). The CDR3 runs 15 residues. The chain's CDR3 is CASSLEDTEQDTQYF. The DNA of the CDR3 is TGTGCCAGCAGCTTAGAGGACACGGAGCAAGATACGCAGTATTTT.

This clone is medium-sized by share. The CDR3 loop reads CASSPGRTSYEQYF. The CDR3 nucleotides read TGCGCCAGCAGCCCGGGACGGACCTCCTACGAGCAGTACTTC. The V and J genes are TRBV5-1 and TRBJ2-7, with D perhaps TRBD1 or TRBD2 (5 bases each). Germline V gene data show CDR1 as SGHRS and CDR2 as YFSETQ. Trimming took 4 bases from V and 0 from J, leaving 11 bases between them. The CDR3 consists of 14 residues.

This clone was seen a handful of times. V is TRBV2 and J is TRBJ1-6; D remains ambiguous. With 5 bases removed from V and 10 bases from J, the gap between germline ends came to 15 bases. Germline CDR1 reads SNHLY; CDR2 reads FYNNEI. CDR3 length equals 14 residues. CDR3 in DNA: TGTGCCAGCAGTTTGGACCGGGCGGGATCACCCCTCCACTTT. This translates into CASSLDRAGSPLHF.

V usage is TRBV1 and J usage is TRBJ2-6. TRBV1 is classified as a pseudogene. CDR3 size: 16 residues. The CDR3 here is CTSSVCRLCRANVLTF. CDR3 coding DNA: TGCACCAGCAGCGTATGTCGTTTGTGCAGGGCCAACGTCCTGACTTTC.

The chain carries TRBV13 and TRBJ1-1; TRBD1 agrees at 8 bases. The ends lost 5 bases at V and 5 bases at J; junction bases unmatched: 7. Per the germline V gene, CDR1 is PRHDT and CDR2 is FYEKMQ (reference sequence). This CDR3 is 14 amino acids long. CDR3 amino acids: CASSNRQGQTEAFF. The CDR3 DNA reads as TGTGCCAGCAGCAATAGACAGGGGCAGACTGAAGCTTTCTTT.

V usage is TRBV5-1 and J usage is TRBJ1-5; a possible D gene is TRBD1 (5 bases). The CDR3 consists of 13 residues. Germline loops: CDR1 SGHRS, CDR2 YFSETQ. The ends were cut back, 8 bases at V and 5 bases at J, with 14 bases in the middle. DNA of the CDR3: TGCGCCAGAATGGGAGGGGCGGATCAGCCCCAGCATTTT. Translation gives CARMGGADQPQHF.

V usage is TRBV5-4 and J usage is TRBJ1-2, with TRBD1 matching 7 bases. CDR3 length: 14 amino acids. Losses at the gene ends were 4 bases for V and 1 base for J; bases not matched to a gene: 4. Germline-derived CDR1 and CDR2 are SGHNT and YYREEE (reference sequence). CDR3 amino acids: CASSRPGGNYGYTF. CDR3 bases: TGTGCCAGCAGCAGACCAGGGGGTAACTATGGCTACACCTTC.

The chain uses TRBV5-6 and TRBJ2-5; 11 positions agree with TRBD2. Trimming at V came to 5 bases and at J to 11 bases, leaving 8 bases not matched to a gene. Germline-derived CDR1 and CDR2 are SGHDT and YYEEEE. CDR3 length: 13 residues. CDR3 DNA: TGTGCCAGCAGTAGCGGGGGGGCCGGGGAGCAGTACTTC. Translated, it gives CASSSGGAGEQYF.

This clone was counted only a few times. The chain combines TRBV27 with TRBJ1-5, with D uncertain. CDR1 MNHEY and CDR2 SMNVEV come from the germline V gene (reference sequence). CDR3 length: 14 residues. V lost 5 bases and J lost 7, with 15 bases in between. The CDR3 DNA is TGTGCCAGCAGTCCAATGGGCCTTGGCCAGCCCCAGCATTTT. This translates into CASSPMGLGQPQHF.

The CDR3 protein is CAWKDRGHYGYTF. The CDR3 DNA reads as TGTGCCTGGAAAGACAGGGGGCACTATGGCTACACCTTC. This rearrangement joins TRBV30 to TRBJ1-2; 10 nucleotides agree with TRBD1. CDR1 GTSNPN and CDR2 SVGIG come from the germline V gene (reference sequence). V gave up 4 bases and J gave up 3 bases; unmatched junction bases: 2. This CDR3 contains 13 residues.